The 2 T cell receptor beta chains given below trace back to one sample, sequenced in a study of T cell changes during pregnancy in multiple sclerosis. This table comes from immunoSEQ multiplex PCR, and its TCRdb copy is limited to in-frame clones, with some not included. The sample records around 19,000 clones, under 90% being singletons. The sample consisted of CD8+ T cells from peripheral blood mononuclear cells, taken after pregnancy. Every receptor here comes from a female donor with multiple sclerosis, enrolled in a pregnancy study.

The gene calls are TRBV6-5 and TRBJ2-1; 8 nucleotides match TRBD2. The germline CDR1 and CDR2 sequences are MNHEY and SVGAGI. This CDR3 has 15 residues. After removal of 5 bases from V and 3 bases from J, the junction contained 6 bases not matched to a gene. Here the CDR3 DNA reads TGTGCCAGCAGTCTAACTAGCGGAGTCTACAATGAGCAGTTCTTC. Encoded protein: CASSLTSGVYNEQFF.

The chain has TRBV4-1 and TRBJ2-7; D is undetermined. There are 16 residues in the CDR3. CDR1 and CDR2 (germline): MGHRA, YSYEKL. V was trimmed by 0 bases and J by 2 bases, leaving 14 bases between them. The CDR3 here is CASSQDRWPDTYEQYF. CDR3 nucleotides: TGCGCCAGCAGCCAAGATCGGTGGCCAGACACCTACGAGCAGTACTTC.